A selection of T cell receptor beta chains follows, all from one sample in a study of tumor-infiltrating lymphocytes in primary liver carcinoma. TCRdb re-called the multiplex PCR reads through MiXCR, storing one row per CDR3 protein. The profile shows 100,000 or so distinct CDR3 sequences, roughly 80% of them singletons. Sequencing used liver tumor tissue from sampling region 3. All receptors come from a man aged 40-55 years with primary liver carcinoma and hepatitis B virus infection. Both conserved end residues are part of each CDR3. A D gene is named only where the DNA matches it firmly. Size values are once, few and many counts, or a class for expanded clones, and some rows have none.

J | size | V | D | CDR3 | DNA
TRBJ2-7 | . | TRBV6-2/TRBV6-3 | . | CASITRQEGYEQYF | TGTGCCAGCATAACACGACAGGAGGGCTACGAGCAGTACTTC
TRBJ1-2 | . | TRBV6-5 | . | CVILDLAVMHTF | TGTGTCATCCTAGACCTTGCCGTAATGCACACCTTC
TRBJ1-1 | many | TRBV12-3/TRBV12-4 | TRBD1 | CASSLADRGNTEAFF | TGTGCCAGCAGTTTAGCGGACAGGGGGAACACTGAAGCTTTCTTT
TRBJ2-2 | . | TRBV30 | . | CAWKTVENTGELFF | TGTGCCTGGAAAACGGTGGAGAACACTGGGGAGCTGTTTTTT
TRBJ2-3 | many | TRBV6-2/TRBV6-3 | . | CAITGSGTDTQYF | TGTGCCATAACAGGTTCGGGCACAGATACGCAGTATTTT
TRBJ2-5 | . | TRBV6-5 | . | CASSPPEGGLKGTHYF | TGTGCCAGCAGTCCTCCCGAGGGCGGATTGAAGGGGACCCATTACTTC
TRBJ1-6 | . | TRBV14 | . | CTSSHSWENSPLHF | TGTACCAGCAGCCACTCATGGGAAAATTCGCCCCTCCACTTT
TRBJ2-5 | once | TRBV10-3 | . | CAIGGGILQETQYF | TGTGCCATCGGAGGGGGGATCCTACAAGAGACCCAGTACTTC
TRBJ2-2 | . | TRBV7-3 | . | CASSFQGRAGELLF | TGTGCCAGCAGCTTTCAGGGGAGGGCCGGGGAGCTGCTCTTT
TRBJ2-1 | . | TRBV29-1 | . | CTVVVANGYNEQFF | TGCACCGTTGTCGTAGCTAACGGTTACAATGAGCAGTTCTTC
TRBJ2-6 | . | TRBV6-1 | . | CAVQGVNVLTF | TGTGCTGTTCAAGGGGTCAACGTCCTGACTTTC
TRBJ2-2 | . | TRBV28 | . | CASTSVEDRSGELFF | TGTGCCAGCACATCAGTCGAGGACCGATCCGGGGAGCTGTTTTTT
TRBJ2-7 | . | TRBV25-1 | TRBD1 | CASSPRGTFISYEQYF | TGTGCCAGCAGTCCCAGGGGGACGTTCATCTCCTACGAGCAGTACTTC
TRBJ1-2 | once | TRBV5-6 | TRBD1 | CASSPNGTGGYTF | TGTGCCAGCAGCCCCAACGGGACAGGGGGCTACACCTTC
TRBJ2-7 | . | TRBV6-1 | . | CASSGLSGEQYF | TGTGCCAGTAGTGGATTATCGGGCGAGCAGTACTTC
TRBJ1-1 | . | TRBV29-1 | . | CSVDDGIANTEAFF | TGCAGCGTTGATGATGGGATAGCTAACACTGAAGCTTTCTTT
TRBJ2-7 | . | TRBV12-3/TRBV12-4 | . | CARGGDTSYEQYF | TGTGCCAGAGGTGGTGATACCAGCTACGAGCAGTACTTC
TRBJ2-7 | few | TRBV5-1 | . | CASSLAVGRSCEQYF | TGCGCCAGCAGCTTGGCCGTCGGGCGCTCCTGCGAGCAGTACTTC
TRBJ2-1 | once | TRBV6-1 | TRBD2 | CASSEEAGGYDEQFF | TGTGCCAGCAGTGAAGAAGCGGGAGGTTACGACGAGCAGTTCTTC
TRBJ2-7 | . | TRBV6-6 | . | CASSHSGWGSEQYF | TGTGCCAGCAGTCACTCGGGGTGGGGAAGCGAACAGTACTTC
TRBJ1-5 | . | TRBV7-8 | . | CASSADLGASSNQLQHF | TGTGCCAGCAGCGCTGACCTGGGGGCATCCAGCAATCAGCTCCAGCATTTT
TRBJ2-2 | . | TRBV5-1 | TRBD1 | CTSSDRVPNTRELFF | TGCACCAGCAGCGACAGGGTCCCGAACACTAGGGAGCTGTTTTTT
TRBJ2-7 | . | TRBV5-1 | TRBD2 | CTSRAGTSGYEQYF | TGCACCAGCAGGGCCGGGACTAGCGGTTACGAGCAGTACTTC
TRBJ2-7 | once | TRBV29-1 | TRBD1 | CSVRIQGYEQYF | TGCAGCGTTAGGATACAGGGGTACGAGCAATACTTC
TRBJ1-5 | medium-sized | TRBV12-3/TRBV12-4 | . | CASSFRASEQPQHF | TGTGCCAGCAGTTTCAGGGCGTCGGAGCAGCCCCAGCATTTT
TRBJ1-6 | . | TRBV4-3 | . | CASSSWDGGRNPPLHF | TGCGCCAGCAGCTCATGGGACGGGGGAAGGAATCCACCCCTCCACTTT
TRBJ1-5 | . | TRBV4-2 | . | CASHEAAGAGNQPQHF | TGTGCCAGCCACGAGGCGGCGGGGGCAGGCAATCAGCCCCAGCATTTT
TRBJ2-3 | . | TRBV11-3 | . | CTGSPGRLQGGTQYF | TGTACCGGCAGCCCGGGGAGACTCCAGGGCGGAACGCAGTATTTT
TRBJ2-7 | . | TRBV7-9 | TRBD2 | CANSLAGGSIYEQYF | TGTGCCAACAGCTTAGCGGGCGGGTCAATCTACGAGCAGTACTTC
TRBJ2-2 | . | TRBV7-9 | . | CTSRPGQAGAGKLFF | TGTACCAGCAGACCGGGACAGGCGGGGGCCGGGAAGCTGTTTTTT
TRBJ1-2 | . | TRBV28 | . | CASRSGTRGSNYDYTF | TGTGCCAGCAGATCCGGGACAAGGGGATCTAACTATGACTACACCTTC
TRBJ2-7 | . | TRBV7-8 | . | CSSSLSYNQYF | TGTTCCAGCAGCTTATCCTACAATCAGTACTTC
TRBJ1-6 | many | TRBV28 | TRBD1 | CASSTFWDSQTRSYNSPLHF | TGTGCCAGCAGCACTTTTTGGGACAGCCAAACCCGCTCCTATAATTCACCCCTCCACTTT
TRBJ2-7 | . | TRBV3-2 | . | CGSHQGAGSYEQYF | TGTGGCAGCCACCAGGGAGCGGGATCCTACGAGCAGTACTTC
TRBJ2-5 | . | TRBV29-1 | . | CSIEDPSVQETQYF | TGTAGCATTGAAGATCCCTCAGTTCAAGAGACCCAGTACTTC
TRBJ2-1 | . | TRBV27 | TRBD2 | CASTLFGSSGMSYNEQFF | TGTGCCAGCACTTTATTCGGATCTAGCGGGATGTCCTACAATGAGCAGTTCTTC
TRBJ2-7 | . | TRBV5-4 | . | CASSSRDFPCEQYF | TGTGCCAGCAGCTCAAGGGACTTCCCCTGCGAGCAGTATTTC
TRBJ2-6 | . | TRBV5-1 | . | CASSLGVSITSGANVLTF | TGCGCCAGCAGCTTGGGGGTCAGTATAACCTCTGGGGCCAACGTCCTGACTTTC
TRBJ1-6 | . | TRBV4-3 | TRBD1 | CSSSSWDRGRKSPLHF | TGCTCTAGCAGCTCCTGGGACAGGGGAAGGAAATCACCCCTCCACTTT
TRBJ1-1 | . | TRBV6-2/TRBV6-3 | . | CTSGGGAEAFF | TGTACCAGCGGTGGGGGAGCAGAAGCCTTCTTT
TRBJ2-6 | . | TRBV11-1 | . | CANCWNSGTNVLTF | TGTGCCAACTGCTGGAACTCTGGGACCAACGTCCTGACTTTC
TRBJ2-7 | . | TRBV20-1 | . | CSATPGAVNSYEQYF | TGCAGTGCTACGCCTGGGGCAGTCAACTCCTACGAGCAGTACTTC
TRBJ2-2 | few | TRBV24-1 | TRBD1 | CATSPRDRDTGELFF | TGTGCCACCAGCCCCCGGGACAGAGACACCGGGGAGCTGTTTTTT
TRBJ2-5 | . | TRBV29-1 | . | CSVWGEQESQYF | TGCAGCGTTTGGGGGGAGCAAGAGTCCCAGTACTTT
TRBJ1-2 | once | TRBV4-2 | . | CASSRPTWEGAYGYTF | TGTGCCAGCAGCCGCCCCACTTGGGAGGGAGCCTATGGCTACACCTTC
TRBJ2-3 | many | TRBV5-1 | . | CASSLGGFPDTQYF | TGCGCCAGCAGCTTGGGGGGGTTCCCAGATACGCAGTATTTT
TRBJ1-6 | . | TRBV10-1 | . | CASSEGFESPLLF | TGCGCTAGCAGTGAGGGATTTGAGTCACCCCTCCTCTTT
TRBJ1-1 | . | TRBV5-6 | TRBD1 | CASNARQGRTGAFF | TGTGCCAGCAACGCACGACAGGGGCGGACTGGAGCTTTCTTT
TRBJ2-1 | . | TRBV6-1 | TRBD2 | CARWSGRAINEQFF | TGTGCCCGCTGGTCTGGGAGGGCCATCAATGAGCAGTTCTTC